One and the same sample provided the 6 T cell receptor beta chains below, sequenced in a study of T cell responses to AZD1222 COVID-19 vaccine. Sequencing was performed with immunoSEQ multiplex PCR; in TCRdb, only in-frame clones are kept and a portion is missing. The repertoire holds under 150,000 clones, with about nine tenths as singletons. The sample was peripheral blood, taken on day 0 of AZD1222 vaccination. These receptors all stem from an adult in good health.

This clone was detected a few times. Sequence at one end of the junction differs from germline and may be a read error. The rearrangement links TRBV4-1 to TRBJ2-6, with D tentatively TRBD1 (7 bases). From germline, CDR1 is MGHRA and CDR2 YSYEKL. The CDR3 extends over 18 amino acids. CDR3 nucleotide sequence: TGCGCCCGCAGCCGAGGGGGCCTTCTAGCAGGGGGGTTCAACGTCCTGACTTTC. Amino acid sequence: CARSRGGLLAGGFNVLTF.

The chain links TRBV5-1 to TRBJ2-7; tentative D call: TRBD2 (6 bases). This CDR3 region has 15 residues. Germline CDR1 is SGHRS and CDR2 is YFSETQ. V lost 4 bases to trimming and J lost 3 bases, with 17 bases between them. CDR3 bases: TGCGCCAGCAGCCGCGAAAGGACTACTTACTACGAGCAGTACTTC. Encoded protein: CASSRERTTYYEQYF.

The chain combines TRBV27 with TRBJ2-1; D is perhaps TRBD2 (6 bases). The V and J ends lost 5 bases and 7 bases respectively, with 24 bases between them. Per germline, CDR1 MNHEY and CDR2 SMNVEV (reference sequence). The CDR3 runs to 17 residues. CDR3 sequence reads: CASSSRASERGGNEQFF. The CDR3 nucleotides read TGTGCCAGCAGTAGCCGGGCTAGCGAACGTGGTGGGAATGAGCAGTTCTTC.

The chain has TRBV19 and TRBJ1-1; D not certain. The CDR3 extends over 14 amino acids. Germline lookup yields CDR1 LNHDA and CDR2 SQIVND (reference sequence). The germline V and J ends were trimmed by 4 bases and 4 bases, with 13 bases remaining between them. CDR3 sequence: CASSTVALSTEAFF. DNA of the CDR3: TGTGCCAGTAGTACGGTCGCCCTGAGCACTGAAGCTTTCTTT.

Comments on this clone: The junction does not match germline at one end; this may be a read error. This sequence joins TRBV5-1 and TRBJ2-5; TRBD2 matches at 12 bases. The germline V gene encodes CDR1 SGHRS and CDR2 YFSETQ. The CDR3 is made up of 15 amino acids. CDR3 sequence: CARSGLAGGPETQYF. CDR3 bases: TGCGCCCGCAGCGGGCTAGCGGGAGGGCCGGAGACCCAGTACTTC. The full variable domain, rest sourced from reference TRBV5-1 and TRBJ2-5, is KAGVTQTPRYLIKTRGQQVTLSCSPISGHRSVSWYQQTPGQGLQFLFEYFSETQRNKGNFPGRFSGRQFSNSRSEMNVSTLELGDSALYLCARSGLAGGPETQYFGPGTRLLVL.

The chain couples TRBV21-1 to TRBJ2-7; the D call TRBD1 from the table was never checked on the DNA. TRBV21-1 is shown as a pseudogene. The CDR3 runs to 16 residues. This CDR3 reads CASSKGRQGSSYEQYF. In DNA form, the CDR3 reads TGTGCCAGCAGCAAAGGAAGACAGGGGTCCTCCTACGAGCAGTACTTC.